This passage covers 32 T cell receptor beta chains from one sample sequenced in a study of control samples from healthy donors and cancer patients. Profiled with immunoSEQ multiplex PCR; TCRdb holds only in-frame clones, not every one. The table has 170,000 or so clones, around nine tenths seen once; the top ten hold 1.1% to 1.5%. What was sequenced was blood. These receptors originate from a man aged 25 to 40 in good health.

The gene calls are TRBV3-1 (or the pseudogene TRBV3-2) and TRBJ2-5, with D perhaps matching TRBD1 or TRBD2 (6 bases each). The CDR3 runs to 16 residues. CDR1 is LGHDT and CDR2 is YNNKEL in the germline V gene (reference sequence). Trimming shortened V by 1 base and J by 5 bases, and 17 bases separated the two germline ends. The CDR3 is CASSQGGRGGTETQYF. CDR3 DNA: TGTGCCAGCAGCCAAGGCGGAAGAGGGGGGACGGAGACCCAGTACTTC.

This clone was observed a handful of times. This chain uses TRBV28 with TRBJ1-1; possible D gene TRBD1, 6 bases. Trimming took off 6 bases at V and 1 base at J, with 15 bases between the two ends. The CDR3 runs 15 residues. Germline V lookup: CDR1 MDHEN, CDR2 SYDVKM. The CDR3 here is CASSSPGARNTEAFF. CDR3 bases: TGTGCCAGCAGCTCCCCGGGGGCGAGGAACACTGAAGCTTTCTTT. The variable domain in full, completed from reference TRBV28 and TRBJ1-1, reads DVKVTQSSRYLVKRTGEKVFLECVQDMDHENMFWYRQDPGLGLRLIYFSYDVKMKEKGDIPEGYSVSREKKERFSLILESASTNQTSMYLCASSSPGARNTEAFFGQGTRLTVV.

The chain carries TRBV12-3 or TRBV12-4 and TRBJ1-5; a weak D match, TRBD1 (5 bases). The CDR3 runs 13 residues. With 2 bases removed from V and 7 bases from J, the gap between germline ends came to 9 bases. DNA of the CDR3: TGTGCCAGCAGTTTACGGCAGGGCCAGCCCCAGCATTTT. Translated, it gives CASSLRQGQPQHF.

The chain links TRBV7-9 to TRBJ1-1; D is possibly TRBD1 (5 bases). The germline CDR1 and CDR2 sequences are SEHNR and FQNEAQ (reference sequence). The CDR3 contains 12 residues. Trimming shortened V by 4 bases and J by 7 bases, and 10 bases separated the two germline ends. In DNA, the CDR3 is TGTGCCAGCAGCTCCGACAGCTATGAAGCTTTCTTT. It codes for CASSSDSYEAFF.

The V call is TRBV27, the J call TRBJ2-7; TRBD1 agrees at 8 bases. The germline gives CDR1 MNHEY, CDR2 SMNVEV (reference sequence). V was clipped by 10 bases and J by 3 bases; unmatched bases: 2. The CDR3 extends over 11 amino acids. CDR3 residues: CATGQGYEQYF. As DNA, the CDR3 is TGTGCCACCGGACAGGGCTACGAGCAGTACTTC.

The DNA for the CDR3 is TGTGCCAGCATCGGGCGCCTCGACAGGACCTCCTACGAGCAGTACTTC. Its translation is CASIGRLDRTSYEQYF. The chain is built from TRBV28 and TRBJ2-7, with a possible D match to TRBD1 (6 bases). Trimming stripped 7 bases from V and 0 bases from J, with 19 bases between. Germline CDR1 MDHEN, CDR2 SYDVKM. This CDR3 is built from 16 residues.

The V and J genes are TRBV2 and TRBJ2-7; 7 bases agree with TRBD1. The CDR3 is made up of 13 amino acids. J gave up 2 bases and V 6 bases, and 4 bases lay outside the gene matches. Germline CDR1 reads SNHLY; CDR2 reads FYNNEI. This CDR3 is CASSPGQTYEQYF. The CDR3 DNA follows: TGTGCCAGCAGCCCGGGACAGACCTACGAGCAGTACTTC.

This chain joins TRBV6-5 and TRBJ1-5; TRBD1 matches 7 bases. With V trimmed by 7 bases and J by 1 base, 7 bases remained unmatched. Germline V gives CDR1 MNHEY, CDR2 SVGAGI. The CDR3 contains 15 residues. The CDR3 DNA is TGTGCCAGCATTCCACAGGGGAGAAGCAATCAGCCCCAGCATTTT. Its protein product is CASIPQGRSNQPQHF.

The CDR3, as DNA: TGCGCCAGCAGCTTGGAGGGTAGCGGCGCCTACGAGCAGTACTTC. It translates to CASSLEGSGAYEQYF. This rearrangement joins TRBV5-1 to TRBJ2-7, with D possibly being TRBD2 (6 bases). Germline-derived CDR1 and CDR2 are SGHRS and YFSETQ. The CDR3 has 15 residues. Between the trimmed V and J ends, which lost 0 bases and 2 bases, there was a span of 12 bases.

A note on this clone: The missing conserved phenylalanine or tryptophan at the end of this CDR3 makes a read error likely. No DNA is shown, since the ends of the CDR3 on it are uncertain; the CDR3 is the one TCRdb lists. The rearrangement links TRBV21-1 to TRBJ1-5. TRBV21-1 is reported as a pseudogene. The CDR3 is 12 residues long, counting both termini. The CDR3 reads CASSKEGRGSTI.

The chain links TRBV5-5 to TRBJ1-2; D gene uncertain. CDR1 is SGHKS, CDR2 YYEKEE, per germline (reference sequence). V was trimmed by 3 bases and J by 8 bases, leaving 11 bases between them. The CDR3 is 12 residues long. The CDR3 loop is CASSSGKHGYTF. The CDR3 bases are TGTGCCAGCAGCTCAGGAAAGCACGGCTACACCTTC.

This chain joins TRBV30 and TRBJ2-5, with D tentatively TRBD2 (7 bases). Germline CDR1 GTSNPN, CDR2 SVGIG (reference sequence). This CDR3 is 14 amino acids long. V gave up 0 bases and J gave up 7 bases, with 15 bases separating them. This CDR3 is CAWSVGGGAVTQYF. The CDR3, as DNA: TGTGCCTGGAGTGTAGGAGGGGGGGCCGTGACCCAGTACTTC.

A single count supports this clone. V and J are TRBV15 and TRBJ2-7; a possible D gene is TRBD2 (6 bases). Germline-derived CDR1 and CDR2 are LNHNV and YYDKDF (reference sequence). V was cut by 0 bases and J by 4 bases, with 10 bases left in between. The CDR3 length is 14 residues. The CDR3 region has the DNA TGTGCCACCAGCAGAGACCAGGGACTTTACGAGCAGTACTTC. It codes for CATSRDQGLYEQYF. Supplemented by reference TRBV15 and TRBJ2-7, the full variable domain reads DAMVIQNPRYQVTQFGKPVTLSCSQTLNHNVMYWYQQKSSQAPKLLFHYYDKDFNNEADTPDNFQSRRPNTSFCFLDIRSPGLGDTAMYLCATSRDQGLYEQYFGPGTRLTVT.

The chain uses TRBV10-3 and TRBJ2-3, with D hard to call. The germline V gene has CDR1 ENHRY and CDR2 SYGVKD. Deletions cut 4 bases from V and 4 bases from J, with 6 bases between. This CDR3 is built from 12 residues. CDR3 protein: CAISVHADTQYF. DNA of the CDR3: TGTGCCATCAGTGTGCACGCAGATACGCAGTATTTT.

The chain employs TRBV5-1 and TRBJ2-1; 12 positions match TRBD2. The CDR3 covers 18 residues. J lost 2 bases, V lost 1 base, and 7 bases had no gene match. CDR1 is SGHRS, CDR2 YFSETQ, per germline. The chain's CDR3 is CASSLIPSGRGTYNEQFF. The CDR3 bases are TGCGCCAGCAGCTTGATTCCTAGCGGGAGGGGTACCTACAATGAGCAGTTCTTC.

This chain connects TRBV9 to TRBJ2-6; D unresolved. The CDR3 loop spans 16 amino acids. V was shortened by 0 bases and J by 4 bases, with 11 bases between the two germline ends. The germline CDR1 and CDR2 sequences are SGDLS and YYNGEE. For the CDR3, the DNA is TGTGCCAGCAGCGTAGATATGTCCAGGGGGGCCAACGTCCTGACTTTC. It codes for CASSVDMSRGANVLTF.

This sequence joins TRBV10-1 and TRBJ1-2, with D uncertain. The V end lost 2 bases, the J end lost 1 base, and 5 bases lay between the germline ends. CDR1 and CDR2 (germline): WNHNN, SYGVQD (reference sequence). The CDR3 has 13 residues. CDR3 DNA sequence: TGCGCCAGCAGTGAGAACAGTAACTATGGCTACACCTTC. Amino acid sequence: CASSENSNYGYTF.

This sequence joins TRBV28 and TRBJ1-1; unclear D gene. This CDR3 spans 11 amino acids. Germline assignment: CDR1 MDHEN and CDR2 SYDVKM. Deletions cut 3 bases from V and 11 bases from J, with 10 bases between. This chain's CDR3 is CASSLWERAFF. In DNA form, the CDR3 reads TGTGCCAGCAGTTTGTGGGAGAGGGCTTTCTTT.

In this sample, this clone turned up a few times. The chain links TRBV18 to TRBJ2-2; D remains unclear. Per germline, CDR1 KGHSH and CDR2 LQKENI. This CDR3 has 14 residues. The V end was cut by 2 bases, the J end by 4 bases, with 8 bases between. CDR3 loop: CASSPSVLTGELFF. The DNA for the CDR3 is TGTGCCAGCTCACCATCTGTCCTCACCGGGGAGCTGTTTTTT.

This sequence joins TRBV5-1 and TRBJ2-7, with a weak D call TRBD1 (5 bases). V lost 2 bases to trimming and J lost 3 bases, with 9 bases between them. The CDR3 runs to 13 residues. Germline CDR1 is SGHRS and CDR2 is YFSETQ. This CDR3 is CASSLRDSYEQYF. The DNA for the CDR3 is TGCGCCAGCAGCTTAAGAGACAGCTACGAGCAGTACTTC.

This rearrangement joins TRBV7-2 to TRBJ1-1; D is perhaps TRBD1 (5 bases). The germline V gene encodes CDR1 SGHTA and CDR2 FQGNSA. V gave up 5 bases and J gave up 1 base, with 14 bases separating them. The CDR3 is 15 amino acids. Written as DNA, the CDR3 is TGTGCCAGCAGCGCATCCAGGGCGACGAACACTGAAGCTTTCTTT. This gives the protein CASSASRATNTEAFF.

The chain employs TRBV11-3 and TRBJ1-1, with a possible D match to TRBD1 (5 bases). The CDR3 is 14 amino acids. Trimming removed 3 bases at V and 4 bases at J, with 12 bases between. CDR1 and CDR2 (germline): SGHNT, YENEEA. This CDR3 reads CASSLGVGPTEAFF. In DNA form, the CDR3 reads TGTGCCAGCAGCTTGGGGGTGGGGCCCACTGAAGCTTTCTTT.

This clone was counted between two and nine times. The chain links TRBV7-8 to TRBJ1-2, with D possibly TRBD1 on 5 matching bases. The germline V gene has CDR1 SGHVS and CDR2 FQNEAQ. The CDR3 runs to 15 residues. Trimming shortened V by 0 bases and J by 0 bases, and 8 bases separated the two germline ends. CDR3: CASSLAWGSNYGYTF. Written as DNA, the CDR3 is TGTGCCAGCAGCTTAGCTTGGGGGTCTAACTATGGCTACACCTTC.

The chain couples TRBV27 to TRBJ1-5; the D is unclear. The CDR3 sequence is 14 residues long. The germline CDR1 and CDR2 sequences are MNHEY and SMNVEV (reference sequence). V was clipped by 5 bases and J by 0 bases, with 8 bases between them. The CDR3 DNA follows: TGTGCCAGCAGTCGGTATTCTAGCAATCAGCCCCAGCATTTT. Amino acid sequence: CASSRYSSNQPQHF.

V and J are TRBV7-9 and TRBJ2-7, with no clear D. Trimming left V 5 bases short and J 4 bases short, with 27 bases between. The CDR3 consists of 18 residues. Germline CDR1 SEHNR, CDR2 FQNEAQ (reference sequence). CDR3 region: CASSPLAPTAPQQYEQYF. The DNA for the CDR3 is TGTGCCAGCAGCCCCCTTGCCCCCACGGCCCCTCAGCAATACGAGCAGTACTTC.

The chain has TRBV29-1 and TRBJ2-7, with D hard to call. This CDR3 contains 16 residues. Trimming took off 1 base at V and 2 bases at J, with 18 bases between the two ends. CDR1 is SQVTM and CDR2 is ANQGSEA in the germline V gene. Written as DNA, the CDR3 is TGCAGCGTTGAAGTATCGTCCCTTGGAACGGCCTACGAGCAGTACTTC. Translating it yields CSVEVSSLGTAYEQYF.

The chain uses TRBV4-1 and TRBJ1-1; possible D gene TRBD1, 5 bases. The CDR3 is 17 residues long. Germline loops: CDR1 MGHRA, CDR2 YSYEKL. V shed 1 base and J shed 6 bases, with 21 bases lying between them. This CDR3 is CASSQVGLGGSGSEAFF. CDR3 nucleotide sequence: TGCGCCAGCAGCCAAGTGGGACTTGGGGGGTCCGGCTCTGAAGCTTTCTTT.

The chain joins TRBV15 to TRBJ2-3; D not resolved. Germline V gives CDR1 LNHNV, CDR2 YYDKDF (reference sequence). The CDR3 length is 15 residues. Trimming removed 4 bases from V and 8 bases from J, with 19 bases in between. CDR3: CATSTVVTAVGTQYF. CDR3 sequence (DNA): TGTGCCACCAGCACTGTAGTAACGGCGGTAGGTACGCAGTATTTT.

The genes are TRBV3-1 (or the pseudogene TRBV3-2) and TRBJ1-2; 8 bases match TRBD1. The CDR3 consists of 16 residues. Germline V gives CDR1 LGHDT, CDR2 YNNKEL (reference sequence). J gave up 6 bases and V 0 bases, and 9 bases lay outside the gene matches. The CDR3 region is CASSQDNGQGMNGYTF. CDR3 nucleotide sequence: TGTGCCAGCAGCCAAGATAACGGACAGGGTATGAATGGCTACACCTTC.

The chain joins TRBV7-9 to TRBJ2-1; TRBD2 agrees at 13 bases. CDR1 is SEHNR and CDR2 is FQNEAQ in the germline V gene (reference sequence). The CDR3 sequence is 16 residues long. V shed 7 bases and J 9 bases; nucleotides not matched to a gene: 12. The CDR3 DNA reads TGTGCCAGCACCCCCGAGGGGACTAGCGGGGTAGGTGAGCAGTTCTTC. Protein sequence: CASTPEGTSGVGEQFF.

The genes are TRBV10-2 and TRBJ1-6; D not resolved. Germline V gene data show CDR1 as WSHSY and CDR2 as SAAADI. The V end lost 3 bases, the J end lost 7 bases, and 7 bases lay between the germline ends. This CDR3 is 13 amino acids long. In DNA form, the CDR3 reads TGCGCCAGCAGTGATGGTGCAAATTCACCCCTCCACTTT. Amino acids: CASSDGANSPLHF.

The rearrangement joins TRBV19 to TRBJ2-3; TRBD2 might be the D (6 bases). CDR1 and CDR2 (germline): LNHDA, SQIVND (reference sequence). Trimming took 6 bases from V and 2 from J, leaving 18 bases between them. CDR3 length equals 16 residues. The CDR3, as DNA: TGTGCCAGTAGCGCTGCGGACTACCAATACACAGATACGCAGTATTTT. Translation gives CASSAADYQYTDTQYF.